This T cell receptor beta chain was identified during a study of blood T cell repertoires in COVID-19. Study overall: Donors in the United States, Italy and Spain gave samples during acute or convalescent COVID-19. PBMCs, B-cell-depleted T cells, or T cells provided the cDNA or gDNA that made up the material.

Germline CDR1 SGHDT, CDR2 YYEEEE. J was trimmed by 5 bases and V by 4 bases; bases with no gene match: 11. The CDR3 has 15 amino acids. Per the study methods: Amplification of reference gene primers provided the estimated nucleated cell counts. The repertoire was sequenced with immunoSEQ multiplex PCR; TCRdb's copy has only in-frame clones and lacks some. That table furnishes V, J and clone size, whereas the DNA furnished D and trimming. This sample has about 280,000 clones, with 85% found just once. This clone was recorded only once. This chain connects TRBV5-6 to TRBJ2-5, with 7 bases lining up with TRBD1. This TCR came from a human donor in a cohort sampled during active COVID-19. Sequences were obtained from peripheral blood. The CDR3 nucleotides read TGTGCCAGCAGCCCCCCGACAGGGTACGGGGAGACCCAGTACTTC. Translating gives CASSPPTGYGETQYF.